These T cell receptor beta chains were read from a single sample in a study of stem cell transplantation in POMP-related autoinflammatory disease. The repertoire was sequenced with immunoSEQ multiplex PCR; TCRdb's copy has only in-frame clones and lacks some. The sample consists of thousands of clones, approximately 85% of them appearing once. Sequencing used CD8+ T cells from PBMCs, obtained after stem cell transplantation. All receptors derive from a human patient with POMP-related autoinflammation and immune dysregulation (PRAID). Some T cells here may be from the graft donor. Both conserved end residues are part of each CDR3. The order of the fields is CDR3 DNA, CDR3 protein, D gene, V gene, J gene, clone size. The D gene is left open where the match is weak. Where a row states a size, it is once, few, many or the class of an expanded clone; other rows omit it.

TGTGCCAGCTCACCTAAACCCTTCTATGGCTACACCTTC	CASSPKPFYGYTF	.	TRBV2	TRBJ1-2	few
TGTGCCAGCAGCCAAGGCTGGAGTCCCGAGCAGTACTTC	CASSQGWSPEQYF	.	TRBV3-1/TRBV3-2	TRBJ2-7	.
TGTGCCAGCAGCTTGAGGGACAGGGGCACAGATACGCAGTATTTT	CASSLRDRGTDTQYF	TRBD1	TRBV7-8	TRBJ2-3	.
TGCGCCAGCAGCCATCTGCTAGCGGGAGATGAGACCCAGTACTTC	CASSHLLAGDETQYF	TRBD2	TRBV4-1	TRBJ2-5	once
TGTGCCAGCAGCCTAGAAGCGGGACTTTCCTACAATGAGCAGTTCTTC	CASSLEAGLSYNEQFF	TRBD2	TRBV27	TRBJ2-1	.
TGTGCCAGCAGTTTATACCGGAATGAGCAGTTCTTC	CASSLYRNEQFF	.	TRBV28	TRBJ2-1	.
TGTGCCAGCAGCTTATTTTTGTGGCGATCGGAGACCCAGTACTTC	CASSLFLWRSETQYF	.	TRBV7-9	TRBJ2-5	.
TGTGCCAGTAGCCTCGTCCACCTCGTGGGGACCACAGATACGCAGTATTTT	CASSLVHLVGTTDTQYF	.	TRBV19	TRBJ2-3	.
TGTGCCAGCAGTCTTAGCGGGAGGGGCTCCTACGAGCAGTACTTC	CASSLSGRGSYEQYF	TRBD2	TRBV7-8	TRBJ2-7	few
TGTGCCAGCAGCTTCGGGGCAAGCATGAACACTGAAGCTTTCTTT	CASSFGASMNTEAFF	.	TRBV5-6	TRBJ1-1	once
TGCAGCGTCCCCGGGACTAGCATATCAGGAACGCAGTATTTT	CSVPGTSISGTQYF	TRBD2	TRBV29-1	TRBJ2-3	once
TGTGCCAGCAGTGATTACCCCGACAGGGGGATCGGGGAGCTGTTTTTT	CASSDYPDRGIGELFF	TRBD1	TRBV25-1	TRBJ2-2	.
TGCGCCAAACAGCAGAGAGGCTATACTGAAGCTTTCTTT	CAKQQRGYTEAFF	.	TRBV5-1	TRBJ1-1	.
TGTGCCAGCAGCTTGGCTGGAGGGGGAAGTGGCTACACCTTC	CASSLAGGGSGYTF	.	TRBV5-4	TRBJ1-2	.
TGTGCCAGTAGTAGACAGGGGAGAGGCGATGGCTACACCTTC	CASSRQGRGDGYTF	TRBD1	TRBV19	TRBJ1-2	.
TGTGCCAGCAGCTTTGGACGGGGATCCAATGAGCAGTTCTTC	CASSFGRGSNEQFF	.	TRBV5-4	TRBJ2-1	few
TGTGCCAGCAGCTTATTTCCCGATTCGAACACCGGGGAGCTGTTTTTT	CASSLFPDSNTGELFF	.	TRBV11-2	TRBJ2-2	.
TGTGCCAGCCCCTGGGCCGCCGATGGCTCCTATAATTCACCCCTCCACTTT	CASPWAADGSYNSPLHF	.	TRBV9	TRBJ1-6	.
TGTGCCAGCAGTGAAGGTAGCGGGGGCACAGATACGCAGTATTTT	CASSEGSGGTDTQYF	TRBD2	TRBV2	TRBJ2-3	.
TGTGCCAGCAGTGAAAGTAGCAATCAGCCCCAGCATTTT	CASSESSNQPQHF	.	TRBV2	TRBJ1-5	few
TGTGCCAGCAGTTTAAACCAGGGGACAGGGCGAACTAATGAAAAACTGTTTTTT	CASSLNQGTGRTNEKLFF	TRBD1	TRBV27	TRBJ1-4	.
TGTGCCAGCAGTTTGGGGAGGGGGGGATATGGCAATCAGCCCCAGCATTTT	CASSLGRGGYGNQPQHF	.	TRBV28	TRBJ1-5	.
TGTGCCAGCAGTCAAACAGGGGACGAGCAGTACTTC	CASSQTGDEQYF	TRBD1	TRBV27	TRBJ2-7	.
TGTGCCAGCAGTTTAAATGGACAGGCCTTCACGGATACGCAGTATTTT	CASSLNGQAFTDTQYF	TRBD1	TRBV27	TRBJ2-3	.
TGTGCCAGCAGCGTAGGTACAGAACAAGAGACCCAGTACTTC	CASSVGTEQETQYF	.	TRBV9	TRBJ2-5	.
TGCAGCGTTTCCACAGTGATGAACACTGAAGCTTTCTTT	CSVSTVMNTEAFF	.	TRBV29-1	TRBJ1-1	.
TGTGCCAGCAGCTTAGGTACGGGCAACGCTGGGGCCAACGTCCTGACTTTC	CASSLGTGNAGANVLTF	.	TRBV7-9	TRBJ2-6	.
TGTGCCAGCAGTGAGACTCGGGAATCCAGGGGGTACTTC	CASSETRESRGYF	.	TRBV2	TRBJ2-7	once
TGTGCCAGCAGTTACGCCGGGACTGTAGCCAAAAACATTCAGTACTTC	CASSYAGTVAKNIQYF	.	TRBV6-6	TRBJ2-4	.
TGTGCCACCAGTGATTCCGGGGCTAGCACTGAAGCTTTCTTT	CATSDSGASTEAFF	.	TRBV24-1	TRBJ1-1	.
TGTGCCAGCTCCTCGGGACTAGCGGGGGGATTGGAGACCCAGTACTTC	CASSSGLAGGLETQYF	TRBD2	TRBV9	TRBJ2-5	.
TGTGCCAGCAGCCCAGGATCAGGGCCCCAGCATTTT	CASSPGSGPQHF	.	TRBV7-9	TRBJ1-5	.
TGTGCCAGCTCACCACCCAGCGGGAGGACGGATGAGCAGTTCTTC	CASSPPSGRTDEQFF	TRBD2	TRBV18	TRBJ2-1	.
TGTGCCAGCAGCGATTCTAGCGGGGGGACGGAGTACAATGAGCAGTTCTTC	CASSDSSGGTEYNEQFF	TRBD2	TRBV5-4	TRBJ2-1	.
TGTGCCAGCAGTACAGTAGTGACAACCTACGAGCAGTACTTC	CASSTVVTTYEQYF	.	TRBV28	TRBJ2-7	.
TGTGCCATCAGTGACGTCGACAGCAAAACGTACCAAGAGACCCAGTACTTC	CAISDVDSKTYQETQYF	.	TRBV10-3	TRBJ2-5	.
TGTGCCAGCAGCGGGGGAAGTTTAGTAGCACGGGAGCAGTACTTC	CASSGGSLVAREQYF	.	TRBV21-1	TRBJ2-7	.
TGTGCCAGCAGCAACTTTCCAAGCTCCTACAATGAGCAGTTCTTC	CASSNFPSSYNEQFF	.	TRBV6-4	TRBJ2-1	.
TGTGCCAGCAGCTTAGGAGGCGGGGGGACTAACAATGAGCAGTTCTTC	CASSLGGGGTNNEQFF	TRBD2	TRBV7-9	TRBJ2-1	.
TGTGCCAGCAGTTACTCGGGACAGAACACCGGGGAGCTGTTTTTT	CASSYSGQNTGELFF	.	TRBV6-5	TRBJ2-2	once
TGTGCCAGCAGTGACGCGATCGGGGGCTACGAGCAGTACTTC	CASSDAIGGYEQYF	.	TRBV6-1	TRBJ2-7	.
TGTGCCAGCAGCTTAAAGGGACAGGGGGCATGGACGAACACCGGGGAGCTGTTTTTT	CASSLKGQGAWTNTGELFF	TRBD1	TRBV7-3	TRBJ2-2	.
TGTGCCAGCAGCTCCTACAGGGTCCCTGGGGCCAACGTCCTGACTTTC	CASSSYRVPGANVLTF	.	TRBV7-8	TRBJ2-6	.
TGCAGCGTTGAAACCAGGCAAGAGACCCAGTACTTC	CSVETRQETQYF	.	TRBV29-1	TRBJ2-5	.
TGTGCCAGCAGCCCCTATGGTGGGAACACCGGGGAGCTGTTTTTT	CASSPYGGNTGELFF	.	TRBV6-4	TRBJ2-2	.
TGTGCCAGCAGCCTAGACAGCCCCACAGATACGCAGTATTTT	CASSLDSPTDTQYF	.	TRBV28	TRBJ2-3	.
TGTGCCAGTACCCAGACTAGCACTTCCTACGAGCAGTACTTC	CASTQTSTSYEQYF	TRBD2	TRBV19	TRBJ2-7	.
TGTGCCAGCAGCGAGAGTAGCGGGAGGTACAATGAGCAGTTCTTC	CASSESSGRYNEQFF	TRBD2	TRBV9	TRBJ2-1	.
TGTGCCAGCAGCTTACTGGATACCTACGAGCAGTACTTC	CASSLLDTYEQYF	.	TRBV11-1	TRBJ2-7	.
TGTGCCAGCAGCTTCGACAGGAGTACAACTAATGAAAAACTGTTTTTT	CASSFDRSTTNEKLFF	.	TRBV11-2	TRBJ1-4	.
TGTGCCAGCTCACAAGGGACTGGGGAATCTAATGAAAAACTGTTTTTT	CASSQGTGESNEKLFF	.	TRBV18	TRBJ1-4	.